This TCR beta chain was retrieved from a study of cytomegalovirus exposure and HLA in healthy donors. The study's findings and limits: Cytomegalovirus status, reportedly, was diagnosed with high specificity and sensitivity by the classifier. In a later analysis, first-cohort TCR clusters were found to tend to co-occur in the approximately 120 validation repertoires. Rare sequences made up most TCRs, while some public TCRs were found in many donors. Some TCR beta chains (roughly 150 of them) were listed as cytomegalovirus-associated.

Method: immunoSEQ multiplex PCR; TCRdb's copy keeps in-frame clones and lacks some. The sample shows 200,000 to 250,000 clones, 75% to 95% of them seen only once. Details on this clone: As yet, its antigen is unknown.

With 4 bases clipped from V and 9 bases from J, the junction kept 14 bases outside the gene matches. The CDR3 spans 15 residues. Germline V CDR1 and CDR2: MNHEY, SVGAGI. Sequences were obtained from PBMCs. This receptor was identified in a woman aged 18-29 years in good health and CMV-seronegative. V is TRBV6-5 and J is TRBJ1-1; 7 bases are shared with TRBD1. CDR3 DNA sequence: TGTGCCAGCAGTTCCGCGACAGGGCCCCTTAAGAAAGCTTTCTTT. Translating gives CASSSATGPLKKAFF.